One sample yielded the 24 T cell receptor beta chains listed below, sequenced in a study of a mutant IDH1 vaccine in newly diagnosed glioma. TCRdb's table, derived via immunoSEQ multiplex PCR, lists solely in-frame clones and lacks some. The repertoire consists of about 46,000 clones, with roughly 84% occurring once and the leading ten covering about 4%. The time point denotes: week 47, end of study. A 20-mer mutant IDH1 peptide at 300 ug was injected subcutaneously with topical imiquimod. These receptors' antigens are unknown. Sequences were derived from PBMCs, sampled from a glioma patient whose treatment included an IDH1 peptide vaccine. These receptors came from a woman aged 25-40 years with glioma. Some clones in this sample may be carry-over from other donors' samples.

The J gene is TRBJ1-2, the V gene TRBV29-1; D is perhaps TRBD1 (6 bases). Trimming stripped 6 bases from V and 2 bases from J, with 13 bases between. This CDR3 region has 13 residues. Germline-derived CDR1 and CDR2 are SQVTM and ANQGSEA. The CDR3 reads CSVQAGANYGYTF. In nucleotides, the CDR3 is TGCAGCGTCCAAGCGGGGGCCAACTATGGCTACACCTTC.

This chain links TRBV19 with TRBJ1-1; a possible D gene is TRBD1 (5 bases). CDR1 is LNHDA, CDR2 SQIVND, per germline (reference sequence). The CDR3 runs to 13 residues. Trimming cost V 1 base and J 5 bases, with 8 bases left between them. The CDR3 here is CASSIGGGTEAFF. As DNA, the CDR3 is TGTGCCAGTAGTATAGGGGGGGGGACTGAAGCTTTCTTT.

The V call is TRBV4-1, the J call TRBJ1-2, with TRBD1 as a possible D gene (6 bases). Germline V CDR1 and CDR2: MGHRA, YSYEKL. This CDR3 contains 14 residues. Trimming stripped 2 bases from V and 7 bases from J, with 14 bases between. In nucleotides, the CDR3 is TGCGCCAGCAGCCAATTGGGGGGGGGCCGTGGCTACACCTTC. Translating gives CASSQLGGGRGYTF.

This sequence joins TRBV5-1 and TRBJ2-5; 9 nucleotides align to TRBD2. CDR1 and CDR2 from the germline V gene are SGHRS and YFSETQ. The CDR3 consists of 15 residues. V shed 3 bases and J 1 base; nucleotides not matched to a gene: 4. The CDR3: CASSSGGGGQETQYF. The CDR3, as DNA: TGCGCCAGCAGCTCGGGCGGGGGGGGCCAAGAGACCCAGTACTTC.

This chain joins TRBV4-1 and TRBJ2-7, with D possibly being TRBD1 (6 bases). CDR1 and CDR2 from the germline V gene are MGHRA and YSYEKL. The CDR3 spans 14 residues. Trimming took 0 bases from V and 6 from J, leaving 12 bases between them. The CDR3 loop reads CASSQDTGQGEQYF. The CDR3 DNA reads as TGCGCCAGCAGCCAAGATACAGGGCAAGGCGAGCAGTACTTC.

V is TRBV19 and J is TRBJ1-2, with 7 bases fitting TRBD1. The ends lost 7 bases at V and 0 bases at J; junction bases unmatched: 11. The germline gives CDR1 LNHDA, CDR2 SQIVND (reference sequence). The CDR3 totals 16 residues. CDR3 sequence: CASTPGTAAANYGYTF. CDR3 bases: TGTGCCAGTACCCCTGGGACAGCTGCAGCTAACTATGGCTACACCTTC.

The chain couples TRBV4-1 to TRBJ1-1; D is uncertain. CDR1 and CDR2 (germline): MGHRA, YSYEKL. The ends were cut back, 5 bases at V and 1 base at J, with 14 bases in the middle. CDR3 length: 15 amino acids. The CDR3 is CASSIGGSPNTEAFF. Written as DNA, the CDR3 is TGCGCCAGCAGCATAGGAGGCAGCCCGAACACTGAAGCTTTCTTT.

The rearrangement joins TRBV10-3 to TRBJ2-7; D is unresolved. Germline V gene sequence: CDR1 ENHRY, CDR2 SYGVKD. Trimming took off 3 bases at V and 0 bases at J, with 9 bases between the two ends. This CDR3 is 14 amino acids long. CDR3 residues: CAISELVDSYEQYF. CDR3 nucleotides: TGTGCCATCAGTGAATTGGTAGACTCCTACGAGCAGTACTTC.

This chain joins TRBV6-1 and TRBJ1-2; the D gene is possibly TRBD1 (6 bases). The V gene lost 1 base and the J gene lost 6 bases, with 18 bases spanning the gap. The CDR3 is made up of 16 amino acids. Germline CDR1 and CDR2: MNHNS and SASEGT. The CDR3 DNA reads TGTGCCAGCAGTGAAGATCCCCTCGGCAGGGGCAATGGCTACACCTTC. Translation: CASSEDPLGRGNGYTF.

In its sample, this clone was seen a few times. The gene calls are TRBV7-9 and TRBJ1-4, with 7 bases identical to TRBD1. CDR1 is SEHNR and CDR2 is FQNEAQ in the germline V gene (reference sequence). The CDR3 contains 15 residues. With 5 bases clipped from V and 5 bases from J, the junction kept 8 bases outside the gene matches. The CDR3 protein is CASSPPGGGNEKLFF. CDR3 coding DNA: TGTGCCAGCAGCCCACCAGGGGGGGGAAATGAAAAACTGTTTTTT.

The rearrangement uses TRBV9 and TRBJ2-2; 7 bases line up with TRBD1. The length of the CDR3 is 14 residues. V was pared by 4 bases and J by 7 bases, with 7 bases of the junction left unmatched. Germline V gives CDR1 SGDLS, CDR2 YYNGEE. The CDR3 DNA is TGTGCCAGCAGCCCTCGAACAGGGGACGGGGAGCTGTTTTTT. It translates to CASSPRTGDGELFF. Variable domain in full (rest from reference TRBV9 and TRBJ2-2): DSGVTQTPKHLITATGQRVTLRCSPRSGDLSVYWYQQSLDQGLQFLIQYYNGEERAKGNILERFSAQQFPDLHSELNLSSLELGDSALYFCASSPRTGDGELFFGEGSRLTVL.

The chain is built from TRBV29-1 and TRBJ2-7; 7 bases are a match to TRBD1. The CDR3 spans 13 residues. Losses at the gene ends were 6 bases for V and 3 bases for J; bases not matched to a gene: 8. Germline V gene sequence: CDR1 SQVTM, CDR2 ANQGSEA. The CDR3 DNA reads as TGCAGCGTCCGACAGGGACCTCTCTACGAGCAGTACTTC. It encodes CSVRQGPLYEQYF.

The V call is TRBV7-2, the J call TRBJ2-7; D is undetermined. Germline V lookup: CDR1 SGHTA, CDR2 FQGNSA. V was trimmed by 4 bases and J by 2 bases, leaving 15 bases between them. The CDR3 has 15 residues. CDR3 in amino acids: CASSSYIRNPYEQYF. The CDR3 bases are TGTGCCAGCAGCTCTTATATTCGCAACCCCTACGAGCAGTACTTC.

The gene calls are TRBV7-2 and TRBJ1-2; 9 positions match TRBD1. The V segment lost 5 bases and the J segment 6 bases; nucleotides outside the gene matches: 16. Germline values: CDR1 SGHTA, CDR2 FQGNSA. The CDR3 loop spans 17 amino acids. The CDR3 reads CASSIDGTGIFLNGYTF. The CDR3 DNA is TGTGCCAGCAGCATCGACGGGACAGGGATATTTTTGAATGGCTACACCTTC.

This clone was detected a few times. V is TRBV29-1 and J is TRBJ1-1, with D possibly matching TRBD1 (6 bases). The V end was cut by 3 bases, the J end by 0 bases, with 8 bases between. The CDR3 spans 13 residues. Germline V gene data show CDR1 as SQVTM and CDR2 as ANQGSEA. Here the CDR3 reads CSVDDRMNTEAFF. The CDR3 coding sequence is TGCAGCGTTGATGACAGGATGAACACTGAAGCTTTCTTT.

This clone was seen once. CDR3 in amino acids: CASSFGTSGSTGELFF. The CDR3 DNA follows: TGTGCCAGCAGCTTCGGGACTAGCGGGAGTACCGGGGAGCTGTTTTTT. This chain links TRBV7-8 with TRBJ2-2, with 14 bases that match TRBD2. There are 16 residues in the CDR3. In germline, CDR1 is SGHVS, CDR2 FQNEAQ. J was trimmed by 5 bases and V by 3 bases; bases with no gene match: 2.

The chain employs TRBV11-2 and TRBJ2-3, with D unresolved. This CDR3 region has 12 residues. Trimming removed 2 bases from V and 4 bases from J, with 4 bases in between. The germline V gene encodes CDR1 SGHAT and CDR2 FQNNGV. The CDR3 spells CASSLPADTQYF. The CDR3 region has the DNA TGTGCCAGCAGCTTACCTGCAGATACGCAGTATTTT.

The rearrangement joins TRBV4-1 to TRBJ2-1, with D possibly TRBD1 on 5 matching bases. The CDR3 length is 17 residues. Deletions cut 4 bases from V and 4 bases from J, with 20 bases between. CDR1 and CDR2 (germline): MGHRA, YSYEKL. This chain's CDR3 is CASSPPPGRTRYNEQFF. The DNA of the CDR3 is TGCGCCAGCAGCCCACCCCCTGGACGGACACGGTACAATGAGCAGTTCTTC.

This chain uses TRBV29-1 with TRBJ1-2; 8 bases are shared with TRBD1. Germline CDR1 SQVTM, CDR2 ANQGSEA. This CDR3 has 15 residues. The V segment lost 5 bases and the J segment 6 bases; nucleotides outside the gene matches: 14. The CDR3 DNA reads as TGCAGCGTTCACATGCGGACAGGGTGGGGGAATGGCTACACCTTC. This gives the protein CSVHMRTGWGNGYTF. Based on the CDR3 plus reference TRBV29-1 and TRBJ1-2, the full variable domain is SAVISQKPSRDICQRGTSLTIQCQVDSQVTMMFWYRQQPGQSLTLIATANQGSEATYESGFVIDKFPISRPNLTFSTLTVSNMSPEDSSIYLCSVHMRTGWGNGYTFGSGTRLTVV.

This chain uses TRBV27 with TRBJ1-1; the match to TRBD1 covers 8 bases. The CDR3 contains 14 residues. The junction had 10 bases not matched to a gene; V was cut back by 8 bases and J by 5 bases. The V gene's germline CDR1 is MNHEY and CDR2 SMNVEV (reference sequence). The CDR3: CASRAGQGQTEAFF. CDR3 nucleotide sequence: TGTGCCAGCCGGGCCGGACAGGGTCAAACTGAAGCTTTCTTT.

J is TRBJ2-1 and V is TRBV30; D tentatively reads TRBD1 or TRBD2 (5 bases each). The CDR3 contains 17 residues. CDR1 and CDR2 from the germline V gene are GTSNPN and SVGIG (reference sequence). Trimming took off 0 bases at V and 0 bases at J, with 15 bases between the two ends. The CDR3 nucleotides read TGTGCCTGGAGTGTACTACCGGGACCTGCCTCCTACAATGAGCAGTTCTTC. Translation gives CAWSVLPGPASYNEQFF.

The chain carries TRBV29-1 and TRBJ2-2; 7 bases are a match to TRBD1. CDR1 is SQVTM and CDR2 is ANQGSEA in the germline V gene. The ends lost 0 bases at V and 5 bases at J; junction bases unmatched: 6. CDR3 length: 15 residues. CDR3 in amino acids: CSVEDLGGETGELFF. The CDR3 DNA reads TGCAGCGTTGAAGATCTAGGGGGCGAAACCGGGGAGCTGTTTTTT.

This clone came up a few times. CDR3 region: CASSLATLRPGDTEAFF. CDR3 coding DNA: TGCGCCAGCAGCTTGGCAACCTTAAGACCAGGGGACACTGAAGCTTTCTTT. The chain recombines TRBV5-1 with TRBJ1-1; a possible D gene is TRBD1 (6 bases). Germline V gives CDR1 SGHRS, CDR2 YFSETQ. The CDR3 consists of 17 residues. The V gene lost 0 bases and the J gene lost 3 bases, with 18 bases spanning the gap.

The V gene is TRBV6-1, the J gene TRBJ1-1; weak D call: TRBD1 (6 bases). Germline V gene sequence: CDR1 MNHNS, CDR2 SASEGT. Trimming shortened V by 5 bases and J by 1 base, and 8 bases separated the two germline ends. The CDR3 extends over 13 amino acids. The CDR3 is CASSKTGNTEAFF. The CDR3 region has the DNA TGTGCCAGCAGTAAGACAGGGAACACTGAAGCTTTCTTT.